The 9 T cell receptor beta chains given below trace back to one sample, sequenced in a study of blood T cell repertoires in COVID-19. Profiling relied on immunoSEQ multiplex PCR, and the TCRdb table lists in-frame clones only, not all of them. Here the sample spans about 310,000 clones, about nine tenths being singletons. The sample comprised PBMCs or T cells enriched from blood (not recorded which). All receptors derive from a woman aged 35 to 49 who had recovered from COVID-19.

Concerning this clone: A read error may produce the germline difference seen at one junction end. The genes are TRBV7-7 and TRBJ2-1, with D possibly TRBD2 on 6 matching bases. The CDR3 consists of 15 residues. Germline CDR1 and CDR2: SSHAT and FNYEAQ (reference sequence). In DNA form, the CDR3 reads TGTGCTAGCAGTCCAGGAGGGGATCTGGAAAATGAGCAGTTCTTC. It specifies CASSPGGDLENEQFF.

The rearrangement links TRBV5-1 to TRBJ1-1; no firm D call. Looked up from germline, CDR1 is SGHRS and CDR2 is YFSETQ. With 4 bases removed from V and 0 bases from J, the gap between germline ends came to 13 bases. CDR3 length: 15 amino acids. CDR3 sequence (DNA): TGCGCCAGCAGCCCCTTCGGAGGCATGAACACTGAAGCTTTCTTT. Translated: CASSPFGGMNTEAFF.

The V call is TRBV28, the J call TRBJ2-1; D remains ambiguous. Trimming cost V 3 bases and J 12 bases, with 6 bases left between them. CDR1 is MDHEN and CDR2 is SYDVKM in the germline V gene. CDR3 length: 10 amino acids. The DNA of the CDR3 is TGTGCCAGCAGTTTCCAGCGGCAGTTCTTC. This translates into CASSFQRQFF.

This clone turned up a few times. The V and J genes are TRBV19 and TRBJ2-3, with 9 bases aligning to TRBD2. Trimming at V came to 5 bases and at J to 6 bases, leaving 9 bases not matched to a gene. Germline V lookup: CDR1 LNHDA, CDR2 SQIVND (reference sequence). The CDR3 has 15 residues. The CDR3 sequence: CASSPSARGGDTQYF. The CDR3 DNA follows: TGTGCCAGTAGTCCTTCTGCGCGGGGGGGCGATACGCAGTATTTT.

This sequence joins TRBV5-4 and TRBJ2-1; 8 bases line up with TRBD2. The CDR3 has 16 amino acids. The junction had 13 bases not matched to a gene; V was cut back by 4 bases and J by 7 bases. Germline loops: CDR1 SGHNT, CDR2 YYREEE (reference sequence). The CDR3, as DNA: TGTGCCAGCAGCGCCCGGGGGGGACCGGTGGGGAATGAGCAGTTCTTC. Translation gives CASSARGGPVGNEQFF.

The chain links TRBV6-5 to TRBJ1-6; no clear D gene. The germline V gene has CDR1 MNHEY and CDR2 SVGAGI. The CDR3 is 13 amino acids. V gave up 4 bases and J gave up 6 bases, with 7 bases separating them. CDR3 in DNA: TGTGCCAGCAGTTCCGACTTTAATTCACCCCTCCACTTT. This codes for CASSSDFNSPLHF.

This clone occurred once. The V gene is TRBV28, the J gene TRBJ2-1; 11 bases align to TRBD2. The length of the CDR3 is 14 residues. V shed 8 bases and J 3 bases; nucleotides not matched to a gene: 3. Germline values: CDR1 MDHEN, CDR2 SYDVKM. CDR3 sequence reads: CASVLAGDYNEQFF. DNA of the CDR3: TGTGCCAGCGTACTAGCGGGAGACTACAATGAGCAGTTCTTC.

The chain uses TRBV20-1 and TRBJ1-1, with TRBD1 matching 8 bases. CDR1 and CDR2 from the germline V gene are DFQATT and SNEGSKA (reference sequence). V lost 3 bases to trimming and J lost 6 bases; unmatched junction nucleotides: 9. CDR3 length: 14 residues. CDR3 DNA sequence: TGCAGTGCTAGTGAGGACAGGGTGTATGCTGAAGCTTTCTTT. It encodes CSASEDRVYAEAFF.

This rearrangement joins TRBV27 to TRBJ2-2; 10 bases agree with TRBD2. Germline CDR1 and CDR2: MNHEY and SMNVEV (reference sequence). Unmatched junction bases numbered 6, after V lost 5 bases and J lost 6 bases. This CDR3 comprises 15 residues. The CDR3: CASSHSGGSAGELFF. The CDR3 coding sequence is TGTGCCAGCAGTCATAGCGGGGGGAGCGCCGGGGAGCTGTTTTTT.